A selection of T cell receptor beta chains follows, all from one sample in a study of blood T cell repertoires in COVID-19. Libraries were prepared by immunoSEQ multiplex PCR; TCRdb keeps only in-frame clonotypes and omits some of them. The table includes tens of thousands of clones, around 84% detected once. Material for sequencing was peripheral blood. The receptor source for this set is a human donor in a cohort sampled during active or convalescent COVID-19. Both conserved end residues are part of each CDR3. The D gene is left open where the match is weak. Size tells how often a clone was seen (once, few, many) or the class of an expanded clone, and some rows leave it out.

clone_size: NA
d_call: TRBD2
v_call: TRBV6-2/TRBV6-3
j_call: TRBJ2-1
cdr3_nt: TGTGCCAGCAGTTACTCCGGACTAGCGGGGGTTTACAATGAGCAGTTCTTC
cdr3_aa: CASSYSGLAGVYNEQFF

clone_size: NA
d_call: NA
v_call: TRBV5-8
j_call: TRBJ2-7
cdr3_nt: TGTGCCAGCAGCACCCATCAGGGCAGGTACGAGCAGTACTTC
cdr3_aa: CASSTHQGRYEQYF

clone_size: NA
d_call: TRBD2
v_call: TRBV14
j_call: TRBJ2-5
cdr3_nt: TGTGCCAGCAGCCAAGAGAGGACTAGCTCGGTTCAAGAGACCCAGTACTTC
cdr3_aa: CASSQERTSSVQETQYF

clone_size: NA
d_call: NA
v_call: TRBV18
j_call: TRBJ2-3
cdr3_nt: TGTGCCAGCTCGCGTACAGGGTACGACGGGGATACGCAGTATTTT
cdr3_aa: CASSRTGYDGDTQYF

clone_size: NA
d_call: NA
v_call: TRBV20-1
j_call: TRBJ2-1
cdr3_nt: TGCAGTGCTAGTAATAGCGCCAACAATGAGCAGTTCTTC
cdr3_aa: CSASNSANNEQFF

clone_size: NA
d_call: TRBD2
v_call: TRBV6-5
j_call: TRBJ2-1
cdr3_nt: TGTGCCAGCGGCTACCTCGGGACTAGCGGGGATGAGCAGTTCTTC
cdr3_aa: CASGYLGTSGDEQFF

clone_size: few
d_call: NA
v_call: TRBV20-1
j_call: TRBJ1-1
cdr3_nt: TGCAGCCCAAGGGGGTACACTGAAGCTTTCTTT
cdr3_aa: CSPRGYTEAFF

clone_size: NA
d_call: TRBD1
v_call: TRBV2
j_call: TRBJ1-5
cdr3_nt: TGTGCCAGCACCCTCGACAGGGGGGGCAATCAGCCCCAGCATTTT
cdr3_aa: CASTLDRGGNQPQHF

clone_size: once
d_call: TRBD1
v_call: TRBV2
j_call: TRBJ1-4
cdr3_nt: TGTGCCAGCAGTGAAACAGGGACAGTAGGTGAAAAACTGTTTTTT
cdr3_aa: CASSETGTVGEKLFF

clone_size: NA
d_call: NA
v_call: TRBV7-2
j_call: TRBJ1-2
cdr3_nt: TGTGCCAGCAGCTTAACACAGACCAACTATGGCTACACCTTC
cdr3_aa: CASSLTQTNYGYTF

clone_size: NA
d_call: NA
v_call: TRBV29-1
j_call: TRBJ1-4
cdr3_nt: TGCAGCGTTGGGGACAACGAAAAACTGTTTTTT
cdr3_aa: CSVGDNEKLFF

clone_size: NA
d_call: NA
v_call: TRBV19
j_call: TRBJ2-3
cdr3_nt: TGTGCCAGTAGTATGCGAGGGATTCAAGATACGCAGTATTTT
cdr3_aa: CASSMRGIQDTQYF

clone_size: NA
d_call: TRBD1
v_call: TRBV5-1
j_call: TRBJ2-5
cdr3_nt: TGCGCCAGCAGCGACCAGGGGGCGCGGGAGACCCAGTACTTC
cdr3_aa: CASSDQGARETQYF

clone_size: NA
d_call: TRBD1
v_call: TRBV4-1
j_call: TRBJ2-7
cdr3_nt: TGCGCCAGCAGCCGATCCCCTGCCGGGACAGGGACCCACGAGCAGTACTTC
cdr3_aa: CASSRSPAGTGTHEQYF

clone_size: few
d_call: NA
v_call: TRBV6-5
j_call: TRBJ1-5
cdr3_nt: TGTGCCAGCAGTTATTGGACGGGGCAGCCCCAGCATTTT
cdr3_aa: CASSYWTGQPQHF

clone_size: NA
d_call: TRBD1
v_call: TRBV19
j_call: TRBJ1-1
cdr3_nt: TGTGCCAGTAGTCTAAACAGGGGGCGTCGGAATACTGAAGCTTTCTTT
cdr3_aa: CASSLNRGRRNTEAFF

clone_size: NA
d_call: NA
v_call: TRBV9
j_call: TRBJ1-4
cdr3_nt: TGTGCCAGCAGCGTAGGCGTGGGGGCGGCTGAAAAACTGTTTTTT
cdr3_aa: CASSVGVGAAEKLFF

clone_size: NA
d_call: NA
v_call: TRBV18
j_call: TRBJ2-7
cdr3_nt: TGTGCCAGCTCACGGAGATTTTCAGGGGAACCCTACGAGCAGTACTTC
cdr3_aa: CASSRRFSGEPYEQYF

clone_size: NA
d_call: NA
v_call: TRBV5-1
j_call: TRBJ2-5
cdr3_nt: TGCGCCAGCAGCTCTCAGGGGTCCCAAGAGACCCAGTACTTC
cdr3_aa: CASSSQGSQETQYF

clone_size: NA
d_call: NA
v_call: TRBV6-6
j_call: TRBJ2-3
cdr3_nt: TGTGCCAGCAGTTACTCGAAGGACAGCAGCACAGATACGCAGTATTTT
cdr3_aa: CASSYSKDSSTDTQYF

clone_size: NA
d_call: NA
v_call: TRBV5-6
j_call: TRBJ2-2
cdr3_nt: TGTGCCAGCAGCTTGGAAACAGGGTACACCGGGGAGCTGTTTTTT
cdr3_aa: CASSLETGYTGELFF

clone_size: few
d_call: NA
v_call: TRBV12-3/TRBV12-4
j_call: TRBJ1-1
cdr3_nt: TGTGCCAGCAGTTTACGAGAGGACACTGAAGCTTTCTTT
cdr3_aa: CASSLREDTEAFF

clone_size: NA
d_call: TRBD1
v_call: TRBV5-4
j_call: TRBJ1-2
cdr3_nt: TGTGCCAGCAGCCGACAGGGGATGGACTATGGCTACACCTTC
cdr3_aa: CASSRQGMDYGYTF